Described below is a single TCR beta chain sequence and its context. There are a few counts of this clone. Its antigen remains unidentified. No much larger clone exists at a distance of one base, and base qualities are not known. TCR sequencing with the immunoSEQ assay provided the T-cell fraction in tumor and uninvolved lung tissue. In the source study's methods: In the survival analysis, patients were divided into a high T-cell fraction group (upper tertile) and a low T-cell fraction group (lower two tertiles), and the two groups were compared using a log-rank test. A signed-rank test was used to test differences in T-cell fraction between paired tumor and uninvolved lung samples. What TCRdb holds here is the immuneACCESS table cut down to in-frame rearrangements. Part of the clones is not present; checked against another copy, under half of the missing clones reflect an unresolved V gene, and the others are unexplained. That table supplies the V and J calls and clone size; D and trimming were determined from the DNA. This sample lists 9,000 to 15,000 clones; 76% were detected once. The ten largest clones take up around 17% of the sample.

These data are taken from a study of tumor-infiltrating lymphocytes in localized non-small cell lung cancer (dated by TCRdb to the early 2020s). As for the study more broadly: Several histologies were represented in the cohort, which also included both smokers and never-smokers as well as patients whose samples were collected after neoadjuvant chemotherapy. Resected tumor tissue and uninvolved lung tissue described as non-adjacent to the tumor were contributed by each patient, with both tissues obtained from the same patient. TCR sequencing was one of several integrated assays, alongside flow cytometry, multiplex immunofluorescence, RNA-seq, exome sequencing and proteomics, applied to the same patients. The overall ICON cohort was composed of around 150 surgical patients with localized non-small cell lung cancer whose tumors were resected. A total of around 50 patients were included in the paired tumor versus uninvolved lung comparison of immunoSEQ T-cell fraction.

The research as a whole found: No difference in TCR-derived T-cell fraction was observed between the flow cytometry-defined immunotypes IM1 (good prognosis) and IM2 (poor prognosis). Because assay coverage varied across patients depending on available tissue quantity, TCR sequencing was performed for only a subset of the cohort. Because different assays used different pieces of the same tissue, intratumor heterogeneity could not be separated from technical variation. Consistent with immunofluorescence CD3 counts, TCRbeta sequencing supported greater T cell infiltration in tumors than in uninvolved lung tissue.

Enrollment in ICON was initiated in April 2016, and the last patient was enrolled in 2018. Fresh tumor and matched uninvolved tissue for in-depth immune analyses, including TCR sequencing, were collected from a subcohort of around 73 patients. No cell sorting was done, and TCR sequencing was instead run on DNA isolated from bulk tissue. V and J are truncated by 2 bases and 1 base respectively, leaving an intervening sequence of 6 bases. CDR1 and CDR2 are read off the germline V gene (reference sequence) as GTSNPN and SVGIG. The CDR3 numbers 13 residues from cysteine through phenylalanine. This entry keeps only the CDR3 DNA: 39 bases, framed from base 1.

The sequenced sample consisted of uninvolved lung tissue not adjacent to the tumor. This clonotype originated in a human donor with non-small cell lung cancer. Here the chain combines TRBV30 and TRBJ1-5, with the D gene uncertain. The DNA sequence is TGTGCCTGGAGTCGGCGAAGCAATCAGCCCCAGCATTTT. Translated, this is CAWSRRSNQPQHF.